This T cell receptor (beta chain) was retrieved from a study of cytomegalovirus exposure and HLA in healthy donors. The table came from immunoSEQ multiplex PCR; TCRdb's copy has only in-frame clones and leaves some out. The sample yields over 200,000 clones, roughly 84% seen once. V dropped 3 bases and J dropped 2 bases, with 8 bases sitting between them. The CDR3 is 13 amino acids. Germline CDR1 MNHNS, CDR2 SASEGT. Source material: PBMCs. This clonotype originated in a young woman in good health and CMV-seropositive. The V gene is TRBV6-1, the J gene TRBJ2-7; possibly TRBD1 for D (6 bases). The CDR3 reads CASSDGQPYEQYF. CDR3 sequence (DNA): TGTGCCAGCAGTGACGGACAGCCCTACGAGCAGTACTTC.